This T cell receptor beta chain was sequenced in a study of neurological immune-mediated disorders. About the study: Disease course was recorded as relapsing-remitting for roughly 31 and secondary progressive for about 9% of the 34 multiple sclerosis patients.

MiXCR was run by TCRdb on the 5' RACE reads, yielding one entry per CDR3 protein. The data contain 100,000 to 150,000 distinct CDR3 sequences, about 3.2% of them seen just once; the ten biggest clones take up 1% to 1.5%. This clonotype was picked up many times. Trimming removed 5 bases from V and 4 bases from J; junction bases left unmatched: 2. The CDR3 is 14 amino acids. 2 million PBMCs stored at -80 C were the source of the unsorted libraries. The sample taken for sequencing was PBMCs. The sequence derives from a woman aged 30 to 39 with multiple sclerosis. This sequence joins TRBV12-3 or TRBV12-4 and TRBJ2-3; the match to TRBD1 covers 11 bases. CDR3: CASSRTGGSDTQYF. In nucleotides, the CDR3 is TGTGCCAGCAGTCGGACAGGGGGCTCAGATACGCAGTATTTT.